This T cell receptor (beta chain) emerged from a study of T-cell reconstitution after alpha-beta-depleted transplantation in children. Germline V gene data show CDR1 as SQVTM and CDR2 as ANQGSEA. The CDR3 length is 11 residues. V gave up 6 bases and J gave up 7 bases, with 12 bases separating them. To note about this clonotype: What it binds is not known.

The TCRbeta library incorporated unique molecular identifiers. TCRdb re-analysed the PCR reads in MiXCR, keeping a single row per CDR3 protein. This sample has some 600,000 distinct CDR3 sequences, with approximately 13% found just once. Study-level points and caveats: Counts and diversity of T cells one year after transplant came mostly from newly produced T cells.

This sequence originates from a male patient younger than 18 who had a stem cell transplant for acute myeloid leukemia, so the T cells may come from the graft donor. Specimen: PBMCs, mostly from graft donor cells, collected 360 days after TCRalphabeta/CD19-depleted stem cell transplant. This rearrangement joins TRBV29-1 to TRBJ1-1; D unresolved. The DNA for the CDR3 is TGCAGCGTCACCGGACTGATTGAAGCTTTCTTT. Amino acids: CSVTGLIEAFF.